Listed here are 19 T cell receptor delta chains from one sample, sequenced in a study of γδ T cells in repeated Plasmodium falciparum infection. Vgamma9/Vdelta2+ and Vdelta2-negative gammadelta T cells were flow-sorted from PBMC for bulk sequencing. TCRdb ran CATT on the multiplex PCR reads. The repertoire holds tens of thousands of delta-chain clones, with 1.4% as singletons. Source material: gamma-delta T cells from blood. These receptors were taken from a pool of human donors (malaria-infected and uninfected, not separated).

This clone came up a few times. A far larger clone is only one base removed, so a read error is likely. The same CDR3 also results from other DNA sequences found in this sample. The rearrangement uses TRDV1 and TRDJ1, with 9 bases identical to TRDD3. This CDR3 has 21 amino acids. J gave up 0 bases and V 4 bases, and 21 bases lay outside the gene matches. The germline V gene encodes CDR1 TSWWSYY and CDR2 QGS. For the CDR3, the DNA is TGTGCTCTTGGGGGACGCCTCCACCTGTTACTGGGGGAGAAATACACCGATAAACTCATCTTT. It is translated as CALGGRLHLLLGEKYTDKLIF.

For this clone: The TCRdb protein, from a much larger clone, departs from this DNA's translation at residue 18, likely by read error; the protein shown derives from the DNA. CDR3 protein: CALGERDSLNHLLGDTVDTDKLIF. The CDR3 coding sequence is TGTGCTCTTGGGGAACGGGACTCCCTAAATCATTTACTGGGGGATACGGTGGACACCGATAAACTTATCTTT. The V gene is TRDV1, but the J gene lacks a call; TRDD3, the table's D call, was not compared with the DNA. CDR1 TSWWSYY and CDR2 QGS come from the germline V gene. This CDR3 has 24 amino acids.

Concerning this clone: The TCRdb record carries a much larger clone's protein, which differs from this DNA's translation at residue 5; a read error is the likely cause, and the protein listed here is the DNA translation. V and J are TRDV1 and TRDJ1; 8 nucleotides line up with TRDD3. Germline matching of the DNA provided the J gene here, since TCRdb leaves it blank. J lost 0 bases, V lost 5 bases, and 17 bases had no gene match. The CDR3 is made up of 19 amino acids. Germline values: CDR1 TSWWSYY, CDR2 QGS. In nucleotides, the CDR3 is TGTGCTCTTGGGAACCTCTACCACTACCGTGGGGGATACACCGATAAACTCATCTTT. This codes for CALGNLYHYRGGYTDKLIF.

Details on this clone: One end of the junction varies from germline; a read error may be responsible. The rearrangement joins TRAV38-2/DV8 to TRDJ1; 13 bases match TRDD3. Here the J gene was assigned by germline matching of the DNA, as TCRdb has none. The CDR3 runs to 16 residues. Germline CDR1 reads TSESDYY; CDR2 reads QEAYKQQN. In DNA, the CDR3 is TGCGCTTGGTCCTACACTGGGGGATACGGGGCCGATAAACTCATCTTT. Translation: CAWSYTGGYGADKLIF.

No J gene was assigned, while the V gene was called as TRDV1; the DNA was not used to check the table's D call, TRDD3. From germline, CDR1 is TSWWSYY and CDR2 QGS. This CDR3 spans 20 amino acids. Here the CDR3 reads CALGELILLPPGGITGKLIF. The CDR3 nucleotides read TGTGCTCTTGGGGAACTGATTCTCCTACCGCCTGGGGGAATAACGGGGAAGCTCATCTTT.

This clone was counted only a few times. The TCRdb protein, from a much larger clone, departs from this DNA's translation at residue 19, likely by read error; the protein shown derives from the DNA. The gene calls are TRDV1 and TRDJ1; D possibly corresponds to TRDD3 (5 bases). Assignment of the J gene here rests on matching the DNA to germline, because TCRdb gives none. CDR3 length: 22 amino acids. The germline V gene encodes CDR1 TSWWSYY and CDR2 QGS. The CDR3 coding sequence is TGTGCTCTTGGGGAACCCCCGGATTCCACGGGGACTAGGCCGATTTTGGCCGATAGACTCATCTTT. It translates to CALGEPPDSTGTRPILADRLIF.

Comments on this clone: Translating this DNA gives a protein that differs at residue 8 from the TCRdb one, which belongs to a much larger clone; a read error is likely, and the protein shown is this translation. The V and J genes are TRDV2 and TRDJ1; D might be TRDD3 (6 bases). TCRdb leaves out the J gene; it was filled in here by matching the DNA to germline. Germline V gives CDR1 GEAIGNYY, CDR2 EKD. The CDR3 totals 19 residues. V was cut by 5 bases and J by 5 bases, with 32 bases left in between. The CDR3 here is CACGYRAQGMDVDKDKLIF. The CDR3 DNA follows: TGTGCCTGTGGATACCGGGCTCAGGGGATGGACGTCGATAAGGATAAACTCATCTTT.

The V gene is TRDV1, the J gene TRDJ1; 13 nucleotides align to TRDD3. In the absence of a J gene in TCRdb, the DNA was matched to germline to assign it here. V lost 5 bases to trimming and J lost 0 bases; unmatched junction nucleotides: 30. The CDR3 spans 25 residues. Per the germline V gene, CDR1 is TSWWSYY and CDR2 is QGS. The CDR3 region is CALGTHPVPTWGNWGIRRYTDKLIF. The CDR3 DNA sequence: TGTGCTCTTGGGACCCACCCGGTTCCTACGTGGGGGAACTGGGGGATACGGAGGTACACCGATAAACTCATCTTT.

This clone was seen ten or more times. TCRdb pairs this DNA with a much larger clone's protein that differs at residue 7, likely a read error; the protein shown was translated from the DNA. The rearrangement uses TRDV2 and TRDJ1, with 9 bases identical to TRDD3. The J gene, not given by TCRdb, was assigned here from a germline match of the nucleotide sequence. The length of the CDR3 is 18 residues. Germline assignment: CDR1 GEAIGNYY and CDR2 EKD. V was clipped by 0 bases and J by 0 bases; unmatched bases: 10. CDR3 sequence (DNA): TGTGCCTGTGACACCTCCGCTGGGGGATCACTGTACACCGATAAACTCATCTTT. Protein product: CACDTSAGGSLYTDKLIF.

Points on this clone: Translating this DNA gives a protein that differs at residue 11 from the TCRdb one, which belongs to a much larger clone; a read error is likely, and the protein shown is this translation. The chain links TRDV1 to TRDJ1; possibly TRDD2 or TRDD3 for D (7 bases each). TCRdb is silent on the J gene; assignment here came from matching the DNA to germline. Germline lookup yields CDR1 TSWWSYY and CDR2 QGS. V was pared by 4 bases and J by 2 bases, with 29 bases between. This CDR3 is built from 20 residues. The CDR3 loop is CALGGSFFLLLGIVTDKLIF. The CDR3 DNA reads as TGTGCTCTTGGGGGGTCCTTTTTCCTACTCTTGGGGATAGTAACCGATAAACTCATCTTT.

Remarks on this clone: TCRdb pairs this DNA with a much larger clone's protein that differs at residue 8, likely a read error; the protein shown was translated from the DNA. This rearrangement joins TRDV2 to TRDJ1, with TRDD3 matching over 8 bases. The J gene was missing in TCRdb and was found by matching the end of the DNA to germline. Trimming at V came to 0 bases and at J to 2 bases, leaving 19 bases not matched to a gene. Germline V gene lookup returns CDR1 GEAIGNYY and CDR2 EKD. The CDR3 is made up of 20 amino acids. In DNA form, the CDR3 reads TGTGCCTGTGACACCCTTACTAGGGGATACCCCGACAGAATGACCGATAAACTCATCTTT. Protein: CACDTLTRGYPDRMTDKLIF.

On this clone: This is likely an artifact of a read error, given a far larger clone one base away. The identical CDR3 is also encoded by other nucleotide sequences in the sample. The chain links TRDV2 to TRDJ1; perhaps TRDD3 as D (5 bases). The J gene was not available in TCRdb and was assigned here by matching the DNA to germline segments. Germline assignment: CDR1 GEAIGNYY and CDR2 EKD. CDR3 length equals 14 residues. The V end was cut by 0 bases, the J end by 4 bases, with 11 bases between. The CDR3 bases are TGTGCCTGTGACACCAGAGGGGAAAGCGATAAACTCATCTTT. Its protein is CACDTRGESDKLIF.

This clone showed up just a few times. The V call is TRDV1, the J call TRDJ1; a weak D match, TRDD2 (8 bases). Assignment of the J gene here rests on matching the DNA to germline, because TCRdb gives none. With 0 bases removed from V and 0 bases from J, the gap between germline ends came to 29 bases. Germline loops: CDR1 TSWWSYY, CDR2 QGS. CDR3 length: 22 amino acids. CDR3 residues: CALGELNFLRTGDPSYTDKLIF. The CDR3 coding sequence is TGTGCTCTTGGGGAACTCAACTTCCTACGTACTGGGGATCCGTCGTACACCGATAAACTCATCTTT.

Details on this clone: The TCRdb protein comes from a much larger clone and disagrees with this DNA's translation at residue 3, likely due to a read error; the protein given here is derived from the DNA. Other DNA sequences of this sample code for an identical CDR3. The chain recombines TRDV2 with TRDJ3, with 9 bases lining up with TRDD3. Here the J gene came from matching the DNA to germline, since TCRdb omits it. The CDR3 has 18 residues. The germline V gene has CDR1 GEAIGNYY and CDR2 EKD. The CDR3 loop reads CARDTGGYSSWDTRQMFF. The CDR3 DNA reads as TGTGCCCGTGACACCGGGGGATACTCGTCCTGGGACACCCGACAGATGTTTTTC.

This clone was detected a few times. The TCRdb protein, from a much larger clone, departs from this DNA's translation at residue 7, likely by read error; the protein shown derives from the DNA. V and J are TRDV1 and TRDJ1, with D possibly matching TRDD2 (5 bases). TCRdb lists no J gene, so it was determined here by aligning the DNA to germline. Per germline, CDR1 TSWWSYY and CDR2 QGS. The CDR3 is 22 residues long. In DNA, the CDR3 is TGTGCTCTTGGGGACTACCGCCGCCCTACGTACGATTGGACGGGCGCCACCAATAAACTCATCTTT. Translated: CALGDYRRPTYDWTGATNKLIF.

The table lists this clone with a few counts. The TCRdb protein, from a much larger clone, departs from this DNA's translation at residue 9, likely by read error; the protein shown derives from the DNA. The rearrangement joins TRDV2 to TRDJ1; maybe TRDD3 (5 bases). TCRdb lists no J gene, so it was determined here by aligning the DNA to germline. CDR1 and CDR2 (germline): GEAIGNYY, EKD. The CDR3 totals 21 residues. V was cut by 2 bases and J by 0 bases, with 30 bases left in between. The CDR3 bases are TGTGCCTGTGACAGTCTCCCTGGGAGACCCCGACATGGTACTAACACCGATAAACTCATCTTT. Translated, it gives CACDSLPGRPRHGTNTDKLIF.

There are a few counts of this clone. TCRdb assigns this DNA the protein of a much larger clone, which departs from its translation at residue 6; this likely reflects a read error, and the protein shown comes from translating the DNA. The rearrangement links TRDV1 to TRDJ1; D remains unclear. The J gene was missing in TCRdb and was found by matching the end of the DNA to germline. The CDR3 runs to 14 residues. V was pared by 4 bases and J by 1 base, with 10 bases between. Germline CDR1 and CDR2: TSWWSYY and QGS. The CDR3 is CALGVVRSTDKLIF. The CDR3, as DNA: TGTGCTCTTGGGGTCGTCAGGTCCACCGATAAACTCATCTTT.

This clone was detected many times. It differs at one base from a far larger clone, so likely a read error. This same CDR3 is encoded by further DNA sequences in the sample. The genes are TRDV1 and TRDJ1; the D gene could be TRDD2 or TRDD3 (6 bases each). No J segment appears in TCRdb, so it was assigned here by matching the sequence to germline. Germline-derived CDR1 and CDR2 are TSWWSYY and QGS. Between the trimmed V and J ends, which lost 1 base and 2 bases, there was a span of 47 bases. CDR3 length: 27 amino acids. The DNA for the CDR3 is TGTGCTCTTGGGGAACCTGTTTCCTATAAACTCACTCATACTATCTGGTGGCACACATGGGGGACCGATAAACTCATCTTT. Its translation is CALGEPVSYKLTHTIWWHTWGTDKLIF.

This clone showed up just a few times. The protein TCRdb lists belongs to a much larger clone and differs from this DNA's translation at residue 2, which points to a read error; the protein shown is made from the DNA. The chain employs TRAV38-2/DV8 and TRDJ1; a possible D gene is TRDD3 (5 bases). The CDR3 is 14 residues long. CDR1 and CDR2 from the germline V gene are TSESDYY and QEAYKQQN. The CDR3 DNA reads as TGTTCTTATAAGACGTACTGGAACACCGATAAACTCATCTTT. Translated, it gives CSYKTYWNTDKLIF.